This T cell receptor (beta chain) was identified in a study of blood T cell repertoires in COVID-19 (dated by TCRdb to between 2020 and 2021). Describing the broader study: The collaborator samples originated in the United States, Italy and Spain and spanned the acute and convalescent phases of COVID-19. A freely available public database, intended as a resource for researchers studying the immune response to SARS-CoV-2, is where the repertoires were released. Subjects who had been exposed to COVID-19, were actively infected with it, or had recovered from it provided the deeply sampled blood TCRbeta repertoires that made up the dataset. Nearly every sample came with metadata listing a de-identified subject ID, COVID-19 status, age in years and sex. The prospective study material was composed of cDNA or gDNA derived from T cells, B-cell-depleted T cells, or PBMCs. The samples were drawn from two sources: the first 160 participants of the ongoing ImmuneRACE study, and 1,000 to 1,500 subjects contributed by 6 global collaborators. Where HLA class I and class II types were available, the types were taken from metadata supplied by the sample provider, not from assay-based typing.

As for this clone: Its antigen has not been determined. There are no base qualities to consult, and no much larger clone falls within one base.

Whole blood was collected in K2EDTA tubes by collaborating institutions according to the institutions' own protocols. Collaborator samples were shipped for TCRbeta analysis as frozen whole blood, isolated PBMCs, or DNA extracted from either sample type. The immunoSEQ Assay, a bias-controlled multiplex PCR, was used to amplify TCRbeta CDR3 regions from genomic DNA. The paper's data handling went like this. The number of nucleated cells in each sample was estimated by amplification of reference gene primers within the assay. To quantify the absolute abundance of each unique TCRbeta CDR3 rearrangement, sequence reads were collapsed and filtered. For each sample, productive Simpson clonality was calculated as the square root of Simpson's diversity index across productive rearrangements. Entries here come from immuneACCESS through TCRdb and include only in-frame sequences with V and J called. Some clones fail to appear in such tables; in the studies checked, an unresolved V gene covers under half of the shortfall, and the cause of the remainder is unknown. The DNA was the basis for D and trimming; V, J and clone size are from that table. For this sample the table gives 190,000 or so clones, of which roughly 86% were detected only once. The ten largest clonotypes hold 2.5% to 3% of the sample.

Beyond this particular receptor, the publication reports: Clinical and demographic metadata were provided uncurated, with the amount varying by source and participant.

The receptor was derived from a woman aged 25 to 39 with active or convalescent COVID-19. The sequenced sample was peripheral blood.

The DNA sequence is TGTGCCAGCAGCGCCCCGAGTGAGCAGTTCTTC. It is translated as CASSAPSEQFF. This receptor chain uses TRBV5-4 and TRBJ2-1, with the D gene call left open. Reading the germline V gene (reference sequence) gives CDR1 SGHNT and CDR2 YYREEE. The CDR3 measures 11 amino acids from cysteine to phenylalanine. Just the 33-base CDR3 DNA is kept, in frame starting at base 1. The junction carries 8 bases between V and J, which are trimmed by 4 bases and 9 bases respectively. Extended through the reference TRBV5-4 and TRBJ2-1 proteins, this CDR3 yields the full variable domain: ETGVTQSPTHLIKTRGQQVTLRCSSQSGHNTVSWYQQALGQGPQFIFQYYREEENGRGNFPPRFSGLQFPNYSSELNVNALELDDSALYLCASSAPSEQFFGPGTRLTVL.